This T cell receptor beta chain was captured in a study of CD8+CD57+ T cells in acquired aplastic anemia. Study-wide context: The sorted CD4+ and CD8+ cells yielded an average about 3.5 ug of DNA.

Study results and limitations: About 30 CD8+ CDR3 sequences occurred in both the patients and the controls. Significance was not reached for CD8+ Simpson's diversity between patients and controls.

About this clonotype: Its antigen is not identified.

V gave up 4 bases and J gave up 4 bases; unmatched junction bases: 8. The germline gives CDR1 SGHRS, CDR2 YFSETQ. The CDR3 is made up of 14 amino acids. Template material for TCR beta VDJ and CDR3 profiling consisted of genomic DNA. TCRdb redid the calling of the reads with MiXCR, one entry per CDR3 protein. The table shows some 42,000 distinct CDR3 sequences, with roughly 65% occurring only once. The TCR comes from a human donor in good health, serving as a control. The chain couples TRBV5-1 to TRBJ2-7, with 7 bases that match TRBD1. The source material was sorted CD4+, CD8+, or CD8+CD57+ T cells (not recorded which) from PBMCs. The chain's CDR3 is CASSRGQRVYEQYF. The CDR3 bases are TGCGCCAGCAGCAGGGGACAGCGTGTATACGAGCAGTACTTC.